A single sample gave rise to the 16 T cell receptor beta chains below, sequenced in a study of shared clonotypes between healthy human individuals (dated by TCRdb to about 2020). Receptor amplification or capture employed the immunoSEQ multiplex PCR assay. TCRdb provides this immuneACCESS table in a form limited to in-frame rearrangements. Some clones are lacking; in checked studies, under half of them reflect an unresolved V gene, and why the rest are absent is not known. Recorded for this sample are roughly 2,500,000 clones; 80% to 95% of them occurred a single time. The ten largest clones capture more than 0.35% of the sample. The sample comprised naive CD4+ T cells from PBMCs. The sample's cell subset or site label is to be understood as: CD45RA+ positively selected. Every receptor here comes from a man between 18 and 35 years old in good health. Some clones in this sample may be carry-over from other donors' samples.

This chain joins TRBV25-1 and TRBJ1-2; TRBD1 matches at 8 bases. With 6 bases clipped from V and 2 bases from J, the junction kept 2 bases outside the gene matches. The CDR3 loop spans 13 amino acids. Germline V gives CDR1 MGHDK, CDR2 SYGVNS. The CDR3 coding sequence is TGTGCCAGCAGGGGGACAGGCAACTATGGCTACACCTTC. Translating it yields CASRGTGNYGYTF.

CDR3 bases: TGTGCCAGCAGGGGGACAGACTATAGCAATCAGCCCCAGCATTTT. It yields the protein CASRGTDYSNQPQHF. This chain joins TRBV2 and TRBJ1-5; TRBD1 matches 7 bases. The CDR3 extends over 15 amino acids. With V trimmed by 6 bases and J by 0 bases, 5 bases remained unmatched. CDR1 is SNHLY and CDR2 is FYNNEI in the germline V gene.

The V and J genes are TRBV28 and TRBJ1-4; D remains ambiguous. The CDR3 runs to 14 residues. Trimming left V 3 bases short and J 3 bases short, with 8 bases between. CDR1 MDHEN and CDR2 SYDVKM come from the germline V gene. CDR3 bases: TGTGCCAGCAGTTTTGGGTTTTCTAATGAAAAACTGTTTTTT. The encoded protein is CASSFGFSNEKLFF.

The chain links TRBV27 to TRBJ2-5, with D tentatively TRBD1 or TRBD2 (5 bases each). The V and J ends lost 0 bases and 5 bases respectively, with 13 bases between them. Looked up from germline, CDR1 is MNHEY and CDR2 is SMNVEV (reference sequence). This CDR3 has 15 residues. CDR3 nucleotides: TGTGCCAGCAGTTTATCTTATGGGGGAGCGGAGACCCAGTACTTC. This sequence encodes CASSLSYGGAETQYF.

This clone was seen a few times. Other DNA sequences of this sample code for an identical CDR3. The chain recombines TRBV7-9 with TRBJ1-4; 8 nucleotides match TRBD1. This CDR3 spans 15 amino acids. The germline gives CDR1 SEHNR, CDR2 FQNEAQ (reference sequence). The J segment lost 7 bases and the V segment lost 1 base, leaving 5 bases of the junction unmatched. For the CDR3, the DNA is TGTGCCAGCAGCTTAGGCAGGGGGCTCAGTGAAAAACTGTTTTTT. Translation: CASSLGRGLSEKLFF.

This clone was recorded a few times. The gene calls are TRBV19 and TRBJ1-1; D might be TRBD1 (5 bases). The CDR3 loop spans 14 amino acids. Trimming removed 6 bases at V and 7 bases at J, with 18 bases between. Germline V CDR1 and CDR2: LNHDA, SQIVND (reference sequence). CDR3 DNA: TGTGCCAGTAGCAGTCCCGGGACGGGCCGTGAAGCTTTCTTT. This encodes CASSSPGTGREAFF.

V gene TRBV5-4 combines with J gene TRBJ1-1; TRBD1 might be the D (6 bases). The ends were cut back, 3 bases at V and 4 bases at J, with 19 bases in the middle. The V gene's germline CDR1 is SGHNT and CDR2 YYREEE (reference sequence). The CDR3 totals 16 residues. CDR3 sequence: CASSSNSRGAATEAFF. DNA of the CDR3: TGTGCCAGCAGCTCAAATTCTCGGGGGGCGGCCACTGAAGCTTTCTTT.

This clone was found once. This chain links TRBV14 with TRBJ2-1; TRBD2 matches at 12 bases. Germline V gene lookup returns CDR1 SGHDN and CDR2 FVKESK. The ends lost 1 base at V and 10 bases at J; junction bases unmatched: 14. CDR3 length: 18 residues. CDR3 DNA sequence: TGTGCCAGCAGCCAAGCCTCATCCGGGACTAGCGGGTGGAGGGAGCAGTTCTTC. Its translation: CASSQASSGTSGWREQFF. The full variable domain, its missing parts supplied by reference TRBV14 and TRBJ2-1, is EAGVTQFPSHSVIEKGQTVTLRCDPISGHDNLYWYRRVMGKEIKFLLHFVKESKQDESGMPNNRFLAERTGGTYSTLKVQPAELEDSGVYFCASSQASSGTSGWREQFFGPGTRLTVL.

This chain links TRBV7-2 with TRBJ1-4; TRBD1 agrees at 7 bases. The germline V gene has CDR1 SGHTA and CDR2 FQGNSA. V dropped 4 bases and J dropped 3; count of bases not matched to a gene: 8. The CDR3 runs 16 residues. CDR3 loop: CASSSRRQGPNEKLFF. Here the CDR3 DNA reads TGTGCCAGCAGCTCCCGACGACAGGGACCTAATGAAAAACTGTTTTTT.

This clone has a single count. CDR3 sequence: CASSSSRTSGSGTDTQYF. CDR3 coding DNA: TGTGCCAGCAGCTCATCCCGGACTAGCGGGAGTGGCACAGATACGCAGTATTTT. The rearrangement uses TRBV7-2 and TRBJ2-3, with 13 bases fitting TRBD2. J was trimmed by 1 base and V by 4 bases; bases with no gene match: 8. This CDR3 comprises 18 residues. Per the germline V gene, CDR1 is SGHTA and CDR2 is FQGNSA.

This chain uses TRBV7-9 with TRBJ1-4; 9 nucleotides line up with TRBD1. V was clipped by 4 bases and J by 8 bases; unmatched bases: 8. The germline gives CDR1 SEHNR, CDR2 FQNEAQ (reference sequence). This CDR3 region has 15 residues. The CDR3 DNA reads as TGTGCCAGCAGCTCCCGGGACAGGGTGGGAGAAAAACTGTTTTTT. Its protein is CASSSRDRVGEKLFF.

The gene calls are TRBV2 and TRBJ2-7; D gene uncertain. Trimming stripped 6 bases from V and 7 bases from J, with 13 bases between. The CDR3 covers 12 residues. The germline CDR1 and CDR2 sequences are SNHLY and FYNNEI. The CDR3 sequence is CASRGILTEQYF. DNA for the CDR3: TGTGCCAGCAGGGGAATCCTTACGGAGCAGTACTTC.

V usage is TRBV6-1 and J usage is TRBJ2-7, with 7 bases matching TRBD2. With 6 bases clipped from V and 3 bases from J, the junction kept 11 bases outside the gene matches. This CDR3 is built from 15 residues. Per the germline V gene, CDR1 is MNHNS and CDR2 is SASEGT. The CDR3 spells CASSVRSGVFYEQYF. The CDR3 DNA is TGTGCCAGCAGCGTCCGGAGCGGGGTATTCTACGAGCAGTACTTC.

The chain uses TRBV4-3 and TRBJ2-1, with a tentative D call TRBD2 (6 bases). Trimming removed 1 base at V and 7 bases at J, with 11 bases between. CDR3 length equals 14 residues. CDR1 is LGHNA, CDR2 YSLEER, per germline. The CDR3 DNA sequence: TGCGCCAGCAGCCAAGCGCTAGCGTGGAATGAGCAGTTCTTC. Protein: CASSQALAWNEQFF.

This chain uses TRBV5-4 with TRBJ2-6; TRBD1 matches 8 bases. V dropped 4 bases and J dropped 0; count of bases not matched to a gene: 6. The germline CDR1 and CDR2 sequences are SGHNT and YYREEE (reference sequence). CDR3 length: 17 amino acids. DNA for the CDR3: TGTGCCAGCAGCCTCGGGACAGGTAGCTCTGGGGCCAACGTCCTGACTTTC. As protein: CASSLGTGSSGANVLTF.

The chain joins TRBV27 to TRBJ1-5; D not certain. Germline CDR1 MNHEY, CDR2 SMNVEV (reference sequence). This CDR3 comprises 16 residues. The CDR3 DNA reads as TGTTCCCTTTTATTCACCTTAGGCAGTAGCAATCAGCCCCAGCATTTT. Amino acid sequence: CSLLFTLGSSNQPQHF.